This T cell receptor beta chain was recovered during a study of T cells after yellow fever vaccination. Study context: SMART-Seq v4 Ultra Low Input prepared libraries from low-cell fractions.

The CDR3 loop spans 15 amino acids. V lost 5 bases and J lost 11; bases outside the gene matches: 9. CDR1 and CDR2 from the germline V gene are SGHAT and FQNNGV. Template-switching 5'RACE yielded the TCR cDNA; a universal primer site and UMIs were added in the process. TCRdb ran MiXCR on the 5' RACE reads and lists one entry per CDR3 protein. The sample records approximately 120,000 distinct CDR3 sequences, 7.4% being singletons. For this clonotype: Its target is unknown. Since a much larger clone is just one base distant, this may be a read error.

Points from the study as a whole: After the booster, approximately 96% of CD4 and roughly nine tenths of CD8 primary-response clones were re-detected. Clonotypes shared by both compartments, CD4 and CD8, made up a small share.

The sequences come from CD4+ T cells sorted from PBMCs, collected approximately 11 days after the first yellow fever vaccination. This chain connects TRBV11-2 to TRBJ1-6, with 10 bases that match TRBD1. The source is a man aged 18 to 29 who received the YFV17D yellow fever vaccine. DNA of the CDR3: TGTGCCAGCAGCCGCGTGACAGGGGGCATGACACCCCTCCACTTT. The encoded protein is CASSRVTGGMTPLHF.